These 31 T cell receptor beta chains originate from one sample sequenced in a study of shared T cell receptors in the human thymus. Only in-frame clones appear in the TCRdb table, and some are missing; sequencing was by immunoSEQ multiplex PCR. The sample holds more than 550,000 clones, 80% to 90% seen once. The same specimen was also included in a second study, on human thymus T cells.

The material sequenced was thymocytes. The source of these receptors is a girl under three years old with a congenital heart defect.

The gene calls are TRBV7-2 and TRBJ2-3, with TRBD2 as a possible D gene (5 bases). Germline-derived CDR1 and CDR2 are SGHTA and FQGNSA. Deletions cut 6 bases from V and 5 bases from J, with 6 bases between. This CDR3 is built from 11 residues. The CDR3 sequence is CASRRGDTQYF. CDR3 nucleotide sequence: TGTGCCAGCAGACGGGGAGATACGCAGTATTTT.

This chain links TRBV7-9 with TRBJ1-2, with TRBD1 matching over 7 bases. In germline, CDR1 is SEHNR, CDR2 FQNEAQ (reference sequence). After removal of 3 bases from V and 4 bases from J, the junction contained 2 bases not matched to a gene. This CDR3 has 13 residues. The CDR3 spells CASSFSGGYGYTF. CDR3 DNA: TGTGCCAGCAGCTTTTCAGGGGGCTATGGCTACACCTTC.

The chain uses TRBV12-5 and TRBJ1-2, with no clear D. The CDR3 is made up of 13 amino acids. CDR1 and CDR2 (germline): LGHNT, FRNRAP. V lost 6 bases and J lost 2, with 10 bases in between. CDR3 nucleotides: TGTGCTAGTGGACCGAGCTTAAACTATGGCTACACCTTC. Amino acid sequence: CASGPSLNYGYTF. The full variable domain, completed using reference TRBV12-5 and TRBJ1-2, is DARVTQTPRHKVTEMGQEVTMRCQPILGHNTVFWYRQTMMQGLELLAYFRNRAPLDDSGMPKDRFSAEMPDATLATLKIQPSEPRDSAVYFCASGPSLNYGYTFGSGTRLTVV.

V and J are TRBV7-2 and TRBJ2-3; TRBD2 agrees at 9 bases. The germline V gene has CDR1 SGHTA and CDR2 FQGNSA. V gave up 0 bases and J gave up 1 base; unmatched junction bases: 5. The CDR3 length is 17 residues. This CDR3 reads CASSLAPSGIGTDTQYF. The CDR3 bases are TGTGCCAGCAGCTTAGCCCCTAGCGGGATTGGCACAGATACGCAGTATTTT.

The chain is built from TRBV19 and TRBJ1-4; the match to TRBD1 covers 7 bases. Germline V gene data show CDR1 as LNHDA and CDR2 as SQIVND (reference sequence). V lost 8 bases and J lost 6; bases outside the gene matches: 6. The CDR3 totals 13 residues. CDR3 sequence: CASRTQGDEKLFF. In DNA form, the CDR3 reads TGTGCCAGTCGTACCCAGGGGGATGAAAAACTGTTTTTT.

This chain connects TRBV27 to TRBJ1-5; D unclear. V was pared by 5 bases and J by 3 bases, with 17 bases between. Germline CDR1 reads MNHEY; CDR2 reads SMNVEV (reference sequence). There are 16 residues in the CDR3. The chain's CDR3 is CASSPDSREDNQPQHF. In DNA, the CDR3 is TGTGCCAGCAGTCCGGACTCAAGGGAGGACAATCAGCCCCAGCATTTT.

The rearrangement uses TRBV5-6 and TRBJ2-1; TRBD1 matches 7 bases. This CDR3 comprises 17 residues. V shed 3 bases, J shed 4 bases, and the junction held 13 bases outside the gene matches. CDR1 SGHDT and CDR2 YYEEEE come from the germline V gene. CDR3 sequence: CASSYWGKDRPYNEQFF. The DNA of the CDR3 is TGTGCCAGCAGCTACTGGGGGAAGGACAGGCCTTACAATGAGCAGTTCTTC.

V usage is TRBV7-6 and J usage is TRBJ2-3; 8 bases agree with TRBD2. Germline CDR1 SGHVS, CDR2 FNYEAQ. The CDR3 has 17 amino acids. With 5 bases clipped from V and 2 bases from J, the junction kept 12 bases outside the gene matches. CDR3 protein: CASSDFRRGADTDTQYF. CDR3 nucleotide sequence: TGTGCCAGCAGCGATTTTAGGCGGGGGGCTGACACAGATACGCAGTATTTT.

V gene TRBV29-1 combines with J gene TRBJ1-1; maybe TRBD1 (6 bases). This CDR3 region has 15 residues. Trimming shortened V by 6 bases and J by 1 base, and 18 bases separated the two germline ends. CDR1 is SQVTM and CDR2 is ANQGSEA in the germline V gene. CDR3 region: CSVLIGQQGNTEAFF. DNA for the CDR3: TGCAGCGTCTTAATCGGACAACAGGGGAACACTGAAGCTTTCTTT.

The chain has TRBV5-1 and TRBJ1-3, with 10 bases lining up with TRBD1. With V trimmed by 5 bases and J by 2 bases, 16 bases remained unmatched. The CDR3 has 19 residues. Germline V gene sequence: CDR1 SGHRS, CDR2 YFSETQ. The CDR3 is CASSSIVPGQGNAGNTIYF. The CDR3 region has the DNA TGCGCCAGCAGTTCAATCGTCCCGGGACAGGGGAACGCTGGAAACACCATATATTTT.

V gene TRBV4-2 combines with J gene TRBJ2-7; 9 bases line up with TRBD1. The germline gives CDR1 LGHNA, CDR2 YNFKEQ. CDR3 size: 17 residues. With V trimmed by 1 base and J by 2 bases, 9 bases remained unmatched. The CDR3 DNA follows: TGTGCCAGCAGCCAAGCATTTCACAGGGGGCCGGCCTACGAGCAGTACTTC. Translation gives CASSQAFHRGPAYEQYF.

The V call is TRBV14, the J call TRBJ2-5, with 10 bases lining up with TRBD2. Germline CDR1 is SGHDN and CDR2 is FVKESK. After removal of 2 bases from V and 4 bases from J, the junction contained 7 bases not matched to a gene. The CDR3 consists of 16 residues. CDR3 in DNA: TGTGCCAGCAGCCAAAGCGGGGGGGTCCCGTTAGAGACCCAGTACTTC. As protein: CASSQSGGVPLETQYF.

The V call is TRBV11-2, the J call TRBJ2-1; D is possibly TRBD2 (6 bases). Germline assignment: CDR1 SGHAT and CDR2 FQNNGV. Trimming left V 0 bases short and J 3 bases short, with 12 bases between. The CDR3 runs to 16 residues. CDR3 residues: CASSLDLAVDYNEQFF. The CDR3, as DNA: TGTGCCAGCAGCTTAGATTTAGCGGTCGACTACAATGAGCAGTTCTTC.

The chain joins TRBV7-9 to TRBJ1-2, with D tentatively TRBD1 (6 bases). Trimming took 5 bases from V and 4 from J, leaving 26 bases between them. Germline V lookup: CDR1 SEHNR, CDR2 FQNEAQ (reference sequence). This CDR3 contains 18 residues. The CDR3 sequence is CASSNRNGSQGHGYGYTF. In nucleotides, the CDR3 is TGTGCCAGCAGCAACCGTAATGGGTCCCAGGGACACGGCTATGGCTACACCTTC.

CDR3 in amino acids: CASSFTTGTSPRNEQFF. In DNA, the CDR3 is TGTGCCAGCAGCTTCACAACCGGGACTAGCCCCCGCAATGAGCAGTTCTTC. The V call is TRBV7-3, the J call TRBJ2-1; 9 nucleotides agree with TRBD2. J lost 6 bases, V lost 3 bases, and 12 bases had no gene match. From germline, CDR1 is SGHTA and CDR2 FQGTGA. The CDR3 sequence is 17 residues long.

The J gene is TRBJ1-6, the V gene TRBV7-6; tentatively, D is TRBD1 (6 bases). Trimming left V 4 bases short and J 6 bases short, with 10 bases between. This CDR3 has 14 residues. The V gene's germline CDR1 is SGHVS and CDR2 FNYEAQ. The CDR3 DNA is TGTGCCAGCAGCTGGGACAATCTTAATTCACCCCTCCACTTT. This gives the protein CASSWDNLNSPLHF.

This chain links TRBV6-6 with TRBJ1-2, with TRBD1 identical over 9 bases. V shed 8 bases, J shed 3 bases, and the junction held 1 base outside the gene matches. CDR1 and CDR2 (germline): MNHNY, SVGAGI (reference sequence). The CDR3 runs 12 residues. CDR3 DNA: TGTGCCAGCCGGGACAGGGACTATGGCTACACCTTC. Protein product: CASRDRDYGYTF.

The chain combines TRBV15 with TRBJ1-5; no definite D call. The CDR3 runs 14 residues. Germline CDR1 LNHNV, CDR2 YYDKDF (reference sequence). Trimming removed 3 bases at V and 4 bases at J, with 10 bases between. This CDR3 is CATSRRRSNQPQHF. The CDR3 nucleotides are TGTGCCACCAGCAGGAGACGGAGTAATCAGCCCCAGCATTTT.

The CDR3 DNA sequence: TGTGCCAGCAGTGAAAAAAGGGACAGGAAGAACACTGAAGCTTTCTTT. It is translated as CASSEKRDRKNTEAFF. The chain employs TRBV6-1 and TRBJ1-1; 8 bases fit TRBD1. The CDR3 spans 16 residues. The junction had 6 bases not matched to a gene; V was cut back by 2 bases and J by 1 base. Germline CDR1 is MNHNS and CDR2 is SASEGT.

For the CDR3, the DNA is TGTGCCAGCAGCTTAAGGGGGCAAGGCTATGGCTACACCTTC. It is translated as CASSLRGQGYGYTF. The genes are TRBV7-2 and TRBJ1-2, with 7 bases aligning to TRBD1. Germline-derived CDR1 and CDR2 are SGHTA and FQGNSA. This CDR3 spans 14 amino acids. V was clipped by 2 bases and J by 4 bases; unmatched bases: 4.

A single count supports this clone. The rearrangement joins TRBV6-1 to TRBJ2-5, with D perhaps matching TRBD1 (5 bases). Near its end, the DNA agrees better with TRBJ2-7, so the J call may be wrong. The CDR3 extends over 14 amino acids. Germline values: CDR1 MNHNS, CDR2 SASEGT. The CDR3 nucleotides are TGTGCCACCCTGAGGCCAAAGGGGCACTACGAGCAGTACTTC. Its translation is CATLRPKGHYEQYF.

The chain employs TRBV14 and TRBJ1-2; D might be TRBD1 (6 bases). Germline values: CDR1 SGHDN, CDR2 FVKESK. The ends were cut back, 5 bases at V and 6 bases at J, with 16 bases in the middle. This CDR3 comprises 14 residues. CDR3 in amino acids: CASSKDSGENGYTF. CDR3 nucleotide sequence: TGTGCCAGCAGCAAGGACTCAGGGGAAAATGGCTACACCTTC. The complete variable domain, with remaining parts taken from reference TRBV14 and TRBJ1-2, reads EAGVTQFPSHSVIEKGQTVTLRCDPISGHDNLYWYRRVMGKEIKFLLHFVKESKQDESGMPNNRFLAERTGGTYSTLKVQPAELEDSGVYFCASSKDSGENGYTFGSGTRLTVV.

The V and J genes are TRBV15 and TRBJ2-3, with D perhaps matching TRBD2 (6 bases). This CDR3 contains 16 residues. V was shortened by 0 bases and J by 1 base, with 11 bases between the two germline ends. The germline CDR1 and CDR2 sequences are LNHNV and YYDKDF (reference sequence). As DNA, the CDR3 is TGTGCCACCAGCAGAGAGAGCCTAGCGCGCACAGATACGCAGTATTTT. It translates to CATSRESLARTDTQYF.

The rearrangement joins TRBV4-1 to TRBJ2-1, with unresolved D. Trimming removed 4 bases from V and 10 bases from J, with 17 bases in between. Germline V gene data show CDR1 as MGHRA and CDR2 as YSYEKL. The CDR3 spans 14 residues. The CDR3 loop reads CASSPFRVSNEQFF. The CDR3, as DNA: TGCGCCAGCAGCCCTTTTAGAGTATCAAACGAGCAGTTCTTC.

The V and J genes are TRBV4-3 and TRBJ1-4, with 7 positions matching TRBD1. The germline V gene encodes CDR1 LGHNA and CDR2 YSLEER. The V gene end was trimmed by 0 bases and the J gene end by 4 bases; junction bases not matched to a gene: 8. The CDR3 loop spans 17 amino acids. For the CDR3, the DNA is TGCGCCAGCAGCCAAGAATCTAAGGGGGCGGTTAATGAAAAACTGTTTTTT. This encodes CASSQESKGAVNEKLFF.

The chain joins TRBV28 to TRBJ1-2; D may be TRBD1 (5 bases). Trimming removed 4 bases at V and 4 bases at J, with 10 bases between. This CDR3 region has 13 residues. The V gene's germline CDR1 is MDHEN and CDR2 SYDVKM. CDR3 loop: CASSWTRPYGYTF. Written as DNA, the CDR3 is TGTGCCAGCAGTTGGACACGACCCTATGGCTACACCTTC.

This chain joins TRBV28 and TRBJ1-3, with D possibly matching TRBD1 (5 bases). The CDR3 covers 15 residues. V was clipped by 3 bases and J by 0 bases, with 9 bases between them. The germline CDR1 and CDR2 sequences are MDHEN and SYDVKM. CDR3 in DNA: TGTGCCAGCAGTTTGGGGGGGACCTCTGGAAACACCATATATTTT. It specifies CASSLGGTSGNTIYF.

The chain joins TRBV13 to TRBJ1-2; D remains ambiguous. Germline V gene data show CDR1 as PRHDT and CDR2 as FYEKMQ (reference sequence). V was cut by 2 bases and J by 4 bases, with 8 bases left in between. The CDR3 is 13 residues long. CDR3 region: CASSLNRGYGYTF. CDR3 DNA: TGTGCCAGCAGCTTAAATCGAGGCTATGGCTACACCTTC. Filled out from reference TRBV13 and TRBJ1-2, the complete variable domain reads AAGVIQSPRHLIKEKRETATLKCYPIPRHDTVYWYQQGPGQDPQFLISFYEKMQSDKGSIPDRFSAQQFSDYHSELNMSSLELGDSALYFCASSLNRGYGYTFGSGTRLTVV.

This chain connects TRBV5-4 to TRBJ1-1, with D maybe TRBD1 (6 bases). Per the germline V gene, CDR1 is SGHNT and CDR2 is YYREEE (reference sequence). The CDR3 has 14 residues. V was trimmed by 3 bases and J by 3 bases, leaving 12 bases between them. The CDR3 here is CASSWDTGHTEAFF. The CDR3 DNA sequence: TGTGCCAGCAGCTGGGACACTGGCCACACTGAAGCTTTCTTT. Filled out from reference TRBV5-4 and TRBJ1-1, the complete variable domain reads ETGVTQSPTHLIKTRGQQVTLRCSSQSGHNTVSWYQQALGQGPQFIFQYYREEENGRGNFPPRFSGLQFPNYSSELNVNALELDDSALYLCASSWDTGHTEAFFGQGTRLTVV.

The chain uses TRBV5-4 and TRBJ2-1, with D perhaps TRBD1 (5 bases). CDR3 length equals 14 residues. V dropped 1 base and J dropped 5 bases, with 10 bases sitting between them. CDR1 and CDR2 from the germline V gene are SGHNT and YYREEE (reference sequence). The CDR3 loop is CASSLSRENNEQFF. In DNA form, the CDR3 reads TGTGCCAGCAGCTTGAGCAGGGAAAACAATGAGCAGTTCTTC.

The chain carries TRBV4-1 and TRBJ1-5, with D possibly TRBD1 on 6 matching bases. The CDR3 is 15 residues long. Trimming removed 0 bases at V and 5 bases at J, with 11 bases between. Per germline, CDR1 MGHRA and CDR2 YSYEKL. The CDR3 bases are TGCGCCAGCAGCCAAGACAGGGGTTTTGATCAGCCCCAGCATTTT. Translation gives CASSQDRGFDQPQHF.